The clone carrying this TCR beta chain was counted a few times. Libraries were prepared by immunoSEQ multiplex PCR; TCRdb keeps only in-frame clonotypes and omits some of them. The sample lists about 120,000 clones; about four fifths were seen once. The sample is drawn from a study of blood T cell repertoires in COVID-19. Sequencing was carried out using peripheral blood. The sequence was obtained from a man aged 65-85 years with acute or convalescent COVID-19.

CDR3 residues: CASSPGGATNYGYTF. The CDR3 DNA is TGTGCCAGCAGCCCTGGGGGGGCCACGAACTATGGCTACACCTTC. The J gene is TRBJ1-2, the V gene TRBV6-2 or TRBV6-3, with TRBD1 as a possible D gene (6 bases). CDR3 size: 15 residues. V was pared by 6 bases and J by 2 bases, with 16 bases between. The germline V gene encodes CDR1 MNHEY and CDR2 SVGEGT.